Following are 9 T cell receptor beta chains from one sample sequenced in a study of shared clonotypes between healthy human individuals. Naive CD8 isolation took CD45RO-negative cells positively selected for CCR7 and excluded terminally differentiated effector memory CD45RA+ cells. TCRdb's copy holds only in-frame clones and misses some; the assay was immunoSEQ multiplex PCR. The sample shows some 2,000,000 clones, just under 95% of them seen only once. Sequencing was carried out using naive CD8+ T cells sorted from blood. These receptors were taken from a man aged 18 to 29 in good health.

The chain recombines TRBV2 with TRBJ2-1; 8 bases match TRBD2. The CDR3 length is 14 residues. Germline CDR1 and CDR2: SNHLY and FYNNEI. The V segment lost 7 bases and the J segment 2 bases; nucleotides outside the gene matches: 4. The CDR3: CASKISGAYNEQFF. The CDR3 DNA reads as TGTGCCAGCAAAATTAGCGGGGCCTACAATGAGCAGTTCTTC. Using reference TRBV2 and TRBJ2-1 for the parts outside the CDR3, the full variable domain is EPEVTQTPSHQVTQMGQEVILRCVPISNHLYFYWYRQILGQKVEFLVSFYNNEISEKSEIFDDQFSVERPDGSNFTLKIRSTKLEDSAMYFCASKISGAYNEQFFGPGTRLTVL.

The chain carries TRBV27 and TRBJ2-7, with TRBD2 matching 9 bases. The junction had 5 bases not matched to a gene; V was cut back by 2 bases and J by 3 bases. Germline V CDR1 and CDR2: MNHEY, SMNVEV (reference sequence). The CDR3 is 15 amino acids. CDR3 DNA: TGTGCCAGCAGTTTAGTAGCGGGGGACGACTACGAGCAGTACTTC. Translated, it gives CASSLVAGDDYEQYF.

The CDR3 loop reads CASHAGPYTDTQYF. Here the CDR3 DNA reads TGTGCCAGCCACGCCGGGCCATACACAGATACGCAGTATTTT. The V and J genes are TRBV6-1 and TRBJ2-3; the D is unclear. CDR3 size: 14 residues. From germline, CDR1 is MNHNS and CDR2 SASEGT. Between the trimmed V and J ends, which lost 8 bases and 2 bases, there was a span of 14 bases.

A word on this clone: Other DNA variants within this sample encode the same CDR3. V gene TRBV13 combines with J gene TRBJ2-7, with TRBD1 identical over 9 bases. Germline trimming cut 4 bases from V and 6 bases from J; bases unmatched to any gene: 1. The CDR3 is 12 residues long. Per the germline V gene, CDR1 is PRHDT and CDR2 is FYEKMQ (reference sequence). The CDR3 bases are TGTGCCAGCAGCTCGGACAGGGGCGAGCAGTACTTC. Its protein is CASSSDRGEQYF.

V gene TRBV27 combines with J gene TRBJ2-7; a possible D gene is TRBD1 (6 bases). From germline, CDR1 is MNHEY and CDR2 SMNVEV (reference sequence). The V end was cut by 3 bases, the J end by 2 bases, with 20 bases between. The CDR3 loop spans 17 amino acids. CDR3 protein: CASSFTNVAGEAYEQYF. The CDR3 nucleotides are TGTGCCAGCAGTTTCACGAACGTAGCAGGGGAAGCCTACGAGCAGTACTTC.

The chain carries TRBV13 and TRBJ2-7; tentative D call: TRBD2 (6 bases). This CDR3 is 19 amino acids long. V was trimmed by 5 bases and J by 2 bases, leaving 28 bases between them. Germline loops: CDR1 PRHDT, CDR2 FYEKMQ (reference sequence). CDR3 sequence reads: CASSDTQGGALGSAYEQYF. The DNA of the CDR3 is TGTGCCAGCAGCGATACGCAGGGAGGCGCCCTGGGTTCGGCCTACGAGCAGTACTTC.

The chain uses TRBV5-1 and TRBJ2-2; 7 bases line up with TRBD1. V lost 3 bases, J lost 4 bases, and 9 bases stayed unmatched. The CDR3 length is 16 residues. Germline CDR1 and CDR2: SGHRS and YFSETQ. The CDR3 loop is CASSYYWDSSTGELFF. CDR3 DNA sequence: TGCGCCAGCAGCTATTATTGGGACAGTTCCACCGGGGAGCTGTTTTTT.

The genes are TRBV5-8 and TRBJ2-5; a possible D gene is TRBD2 (5 bases). CDR3 size: 13 residues. Trimming removed 0 bases at V and 4 bases at J, with 7 bases between. Per the germline V gene, CDR1 is SGHTS and CDR2 is YDEGEE. This chain's CDR3 is CASSLGSAETQYF. The CDR3 DNA reads TGTGCCAGCAGCTTGGGTAGCGCAGAGACCCAGTACTTC.

The chain recombines TRBV30 with TRBJ2-1; 13 positions match TRBD2. Germline-derived CDR1 and CDR2 are GTSNPN and SVGIG (reference sequence). V lost 5 bases to trimming and J lost 8 bases; unmatched junction nucleotides: 12. The CDR3 loop spans 16 amino acids. The CDR3 protein is CAWGLLAGGLLDEQFF. The CDR3, as DNA: TGTGCCTGGGGATTACTAGCGGGAGGGTTGTTAGATGAGCAGTTCTTC.